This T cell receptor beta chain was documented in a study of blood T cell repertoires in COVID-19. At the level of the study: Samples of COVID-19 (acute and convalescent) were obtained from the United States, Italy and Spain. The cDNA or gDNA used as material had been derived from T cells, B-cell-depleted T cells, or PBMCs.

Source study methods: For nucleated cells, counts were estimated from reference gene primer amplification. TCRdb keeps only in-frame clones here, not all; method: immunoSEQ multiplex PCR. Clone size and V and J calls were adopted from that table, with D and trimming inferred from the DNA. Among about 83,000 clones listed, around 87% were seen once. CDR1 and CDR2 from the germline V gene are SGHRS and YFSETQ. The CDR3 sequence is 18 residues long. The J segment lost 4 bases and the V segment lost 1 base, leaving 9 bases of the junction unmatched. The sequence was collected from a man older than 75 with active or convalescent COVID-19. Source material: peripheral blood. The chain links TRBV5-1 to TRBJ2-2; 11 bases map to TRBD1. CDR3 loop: CASSLRGQGEVGTGELFF. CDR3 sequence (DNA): TGCGCCAGCAGCTTGAGGGGACAGGGGGAAGTGGGCACCGGGGAGCTGTTTTTT.